Here is one T cell receptor (beta chain) with its context. Its antigen is unknown. No clone much larger than this one lies a single base away; base qualities are absent. Its CDR3 holds 17 amino acids, cysteine through phenylalanine. Left in the record is the CDR3 DNA by itself, 51 bases read in frame from the first base. Trimming removed 3 bases from V and 1 base from J; the gene matches leave 6 bases unexplained. CDR1 and CDR2 are drawn from the germline V gene: SGHRS, YFSETQ. The time point label, as the study defines it: about 28 days (+/-7) after the second vaccine dose. AZD1222 recipients whose second dose came at about 4 weeks and those whose second dose came at about 12 weeks were combined into one group, since spike-specific TCR depth and breadth did not differ between the two schedules. The vaccinee samples were drawn from two UK trials, COV001 and COV002, one of which was a single-blind randomized controlled phase 2/3 trial testing AZD1222 (ChAdOx1 nCoV-19) in healthy adults. Trial participant PBMC samples were collected at day 0 and day 28 after the second dose for TCRbeta chain sequencing.

The sample is drawn from a study of T cell responses to AZD1222 COVID-19 vaccine (dated by TCRdb to the early 2020s). For the wider study: TCR sequencing covered more than 230 trial participants: 207 given two doses of AZD1222 and approximately 26 given two doses of MenACWY control vaccine. Trial participants were enrolled by age into 18-55, 56-69 and 70-plus year subgroups, with about 150, 27 and 61 TCR-sequenced participants respectively.

The CDR3 regions of human TCRbeta chains were analyzed by immunosequencing. The source study handled its data this way. Repertoire TCRs were checked for matches against a reference library of SARS-CoV-2-specific TCRs that had been generated using the MIRA antigen-specificity platform. Breadth meant the fraction of unique TCRs that were SARS-CoV-2-associated, whereas depth meant the fraction of total T cells that were SARS-CoV-2-associated. Using the MIRA data, every spike-specific TCR was mapped to the spike region that the TCR reacted to and assigned to either a CD4 or a CD8 class. Log10-transformed breadth and depth values were compared by one-way ANOVA with Sidak's multiple comparisons tests. Drawn from immuneACCESS, this table holds only the in-frame rearrangements with V and J called that TCRdb kept. Clones are partly lost; checked studies trace under half to an unresolved V gene and leave the rest unexplained. V and J calls and clone size come straight from that table; D and trimming were deduced from the DNA. The sample table contains 100,000 to 150,000 clones; only one count was recorded for approximately 91% of them. The ten largest account for about 1.1% of the sample.

Broader findings and caveats from the paper: The 56-69-year group was small, and its depth increase did not reach significance, likely because of low power. Because no samples from the day 14 peak response were available, repertoires could be characterized only after the peak T cell response. Epitopes outside the regions mutated in the B.1.351 and B.1.1.7 variants were reportedly recognized by nearly half of the unique spike-specific TCRs. Vaccine-associated CD4 TCRs spanned the whole spike protein, with dominant responses in regions 160-218 and 743-854. After two AZD1222 doses, spike-specific TCR breadth and depth were significantly higher than at day 0 and than in MenACWY recipients. Participants were mostly white British, with more females than males. The authors suggested clonal diversity may have been underestimated. Only a handful of AZD1222 recipients were SARS-CoV-2 seropositive at baseline, limiting conclusions about previously exposed vaccinees.

The source is an adult who received the AZD1222 COVID-19 vaccine. The sample was peripheral blood, taken 28 days after the second AZD1222 dose. The chain links TRBV5-1 with TRBJ2-2; the central 10 bases match TRBD1. The DNA reads TGCGCCAGCAGCTCGATAAGGACAGGGGGGAACACCGGGGAGCTGTTTTTT. This sequence encodes CASSSIRTGGNTGELFF.